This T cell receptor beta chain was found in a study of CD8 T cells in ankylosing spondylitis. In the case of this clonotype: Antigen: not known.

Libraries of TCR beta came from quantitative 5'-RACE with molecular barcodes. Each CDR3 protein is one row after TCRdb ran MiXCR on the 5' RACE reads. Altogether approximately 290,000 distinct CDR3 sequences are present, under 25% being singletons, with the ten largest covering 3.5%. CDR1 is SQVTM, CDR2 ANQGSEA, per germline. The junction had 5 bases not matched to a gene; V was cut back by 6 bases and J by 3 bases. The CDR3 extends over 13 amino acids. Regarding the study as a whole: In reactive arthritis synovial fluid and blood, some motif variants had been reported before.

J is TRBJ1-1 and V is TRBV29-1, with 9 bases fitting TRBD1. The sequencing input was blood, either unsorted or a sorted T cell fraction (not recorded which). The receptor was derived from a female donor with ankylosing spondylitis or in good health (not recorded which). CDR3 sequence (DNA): TGCAGCGTCGGGGACAGGGCCTACACTGAAGCTTTCTTT. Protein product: CSVGDRAYTEAFF.